The next 9 T cell receptor beta chains were all read from a single sample in a study of breast tumors, draining lymph nodes, adjacent tissues. TCRdb re-analysed the multiplex PCR reads in MiXCR, keeping a single row per CDR3 protein. In the table there are 150,000 to 200,000 distinct CDR3 sequences, around a third of which are singletons. Breast cancer patients provided tissue from their axillary draining lymph nodes. The specimen sequenced was axillary lymph node tissue. These TCRs come from a female donor with breast cancer. Some clones in this sample may be carry-over from other donors' samples.

Worth noting for this clonotype: Being one base from a much bigger clone, this may be a read error. This chain connects TRBV30 to TRBJ2-5; 10 bases line up with TRBD2. Germline V CDR1 and CDR2: GTSNPN, SVGIG (reference sequence). The CDR3 contains 15 residues. CDR3 coding DNA: TGTGCCCGGAGTTTAGCGGGAGGTATTCAAGAGACCCAGTACTTC. As protein: CARSLAGGIQETQYF.

This clonotype was counted many times. The chain recombines TRBV7-6 with TRBJ2-7; 7 bases map to TRBD2. This CDR3 has 13 amino acids. V trimming: 4 bases; J trimming: 3 bases; junction bases outside the gene matches: 3. Germline V gene lookup returns CDR1 SGHVS and CDR2 FNYEAQ. CDR3 amino acids: CASSSGLVYEQYF. The CDR3 DNA is TGTGCCAGCAGCTCAGGACTAGTCTACGAGCAGTACTTC.

V and J are TRBV7-3 and TRBJ2-7; perhaps TRBD2 as D (6 bases). The CDR3 length is 14 residues. The germline V gene has CDR1 SGHTA and CDR2 FQGTGA. V was trimmed by 1 base and J by 7 bases, leaving 14 bases between them. The CDR3 nucleotides read TGTGCCAGCAGCTTAATTGCGGGGTGGCAAGAGCAGTACTTC. Encoded protein: CASSLIAGWQEQYF.

As for this clonotype: This may come from a read error, since a much larger clone is one base off. V gene TRBV11-3 combines with J gene TRBJ2-5; 9 nucleotides agree with TRBD2. There are 18 residues in the CDR3. J gave up 4 bases and V 5 bases, and 17 bases lay outside the gene matches. Germline values: CDR1 SGHNT, CDR2 YENEEA. This CDR3 reads CASSPRTSAGLSTETQYF. As DNA, the CDR3 is TGTGCCAGCAGCCCACGGACTAGCGCGGGACTCTCTACAGAGACCCAGTACTTC.

There are many counts of this clonotype. The rearrangement links TRBV4-1 to TRBJ2-1; TRBD1 matches at 7 bases. Germline V gene data show CDR1 as MGHRA and CDR2 as YSYEKL. CDR3 length: 16 amino acids. Trimming took 5 bases from V and 0 from J; bases not matched to a gene: 7. This chain's CDR3 is CASSTRTGLSYNEQFF. The CDR3 DNA reads as TGCGCCAGCAGCACCCGGACAGGCCTCTCCTACAATGAGCAGTTCTTC.

The table lists this clonotype with many counts. CDR3 sequence (DNA): TGCGCCAGCAGCTCCGGGACTAGCGAACGCAATGAGCAGTTCTTC. It codes for CASSSGTSERNEQFF. The V and J genes are TRBV5-1 and TRBJ2-1, with TRBD2 matching over 10 bases. CDR1 and CDR2 (germline): SGHRS, YFSETQ. V was clipped by 3 bases and J by 6 bases; unmatched bases: 6. This CDR3 contains 15 residues.

This clonotype was found many times. J is TRBJ2-7 and V is TRBV20-1; TRBD2 might be the D (5 bases). The germline gives CDR1 DFQATT, CDR2 SNEGSKA (reference sequence). This CDR3 is built from 13 residues. The V end lost 3 bases, the J end lost 0 bases, and 9 bases lay between the germline ends. The CDR3 region has the DNA TGCAGTGCTAGCCGCGGACTCTCCTACGAGCAGTACTTC. Protein product: CSASRGLSYEQYF.

This clonotype was seen ten or more times. The V and J genes are TRBV11-3 and TRBJ1-4; 9 nucleotides match TRBD1. Germline V gene data show CDR1 as SGHNT and CDR2 as YENEEA. V lost 6 bases to trimming and J lost 2 bases; unmatched junction nucleotides: 4. The CDR3 is made up of 15 amino acids. DNA for the CDR3: TGTGCCAGCAGTCGAGGACAGGGGACTAATGAAAAACTGTTTTTT. As protein: CASSRGQGTNEKLFF.

The count of this clonotype is one. No DNA is shown, since the ends of the CDR3 on it are uncertain; the CDR3 is the one TCRdb lists. The chain employs TRBV6-6 and TRBJ2-6; the table's D call TRBD1 went unverified against the DNA. CDR1 MNHNY and CDR2 SVGAGI come from the germline V gene (reference sequence). The CDR3 length is 17 residues, termini included. The CDR3 spells CASSATGTGGRGLHLRF.